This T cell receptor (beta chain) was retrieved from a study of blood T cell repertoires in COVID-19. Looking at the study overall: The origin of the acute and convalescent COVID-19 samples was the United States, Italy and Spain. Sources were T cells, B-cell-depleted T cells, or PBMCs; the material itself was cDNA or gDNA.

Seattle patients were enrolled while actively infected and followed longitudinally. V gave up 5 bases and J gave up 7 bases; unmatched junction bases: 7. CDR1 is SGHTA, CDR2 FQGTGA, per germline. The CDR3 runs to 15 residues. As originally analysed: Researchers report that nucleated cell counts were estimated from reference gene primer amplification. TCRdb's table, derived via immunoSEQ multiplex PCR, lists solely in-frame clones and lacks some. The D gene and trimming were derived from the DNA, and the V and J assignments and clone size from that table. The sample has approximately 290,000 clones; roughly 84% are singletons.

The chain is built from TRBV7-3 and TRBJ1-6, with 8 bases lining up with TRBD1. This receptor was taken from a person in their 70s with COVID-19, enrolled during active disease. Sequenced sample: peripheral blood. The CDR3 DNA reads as TGTGCCAGCAGCGCAGGACAGGGCGACAATTCACCCCTCCACTTT. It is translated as CASSAGQGDNSPLHF.